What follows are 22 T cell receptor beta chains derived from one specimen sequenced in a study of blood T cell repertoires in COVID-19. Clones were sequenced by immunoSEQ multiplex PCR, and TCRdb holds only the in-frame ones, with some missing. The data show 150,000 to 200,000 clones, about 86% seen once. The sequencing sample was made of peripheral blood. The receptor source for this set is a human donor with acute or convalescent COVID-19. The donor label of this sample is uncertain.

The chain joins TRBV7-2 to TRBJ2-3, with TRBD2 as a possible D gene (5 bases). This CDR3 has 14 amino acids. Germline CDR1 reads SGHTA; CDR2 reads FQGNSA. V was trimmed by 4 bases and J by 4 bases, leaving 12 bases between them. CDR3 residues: CASSSLARPDTQYF. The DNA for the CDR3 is TGTGCCAGCAGCTCGCTAGCCCGCCCAGATACGCAGTATTTT.

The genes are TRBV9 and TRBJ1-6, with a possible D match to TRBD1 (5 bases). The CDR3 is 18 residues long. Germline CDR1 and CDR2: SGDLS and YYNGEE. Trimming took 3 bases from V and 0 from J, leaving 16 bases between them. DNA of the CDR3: TGTGCCAGCAGCGCCGAGGAACAGGCGAGCTCCTATAATTCACCCCTCCACTTT. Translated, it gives CASSAEEQASSYNSPLHF.

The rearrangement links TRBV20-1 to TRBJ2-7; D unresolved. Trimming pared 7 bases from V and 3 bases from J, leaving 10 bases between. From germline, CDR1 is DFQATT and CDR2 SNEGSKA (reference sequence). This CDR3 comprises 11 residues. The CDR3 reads CSGVAGYEQYF. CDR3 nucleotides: TGCAGTGGGGTCGCAGGCTACGAGCAGTACTTC.

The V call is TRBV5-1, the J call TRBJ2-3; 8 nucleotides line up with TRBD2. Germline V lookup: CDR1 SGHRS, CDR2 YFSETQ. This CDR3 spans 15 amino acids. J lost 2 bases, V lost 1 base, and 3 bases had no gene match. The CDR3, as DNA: TGCGCCAGCAGCTTGACGGGAGGGGTCACAGATACGCAGTATTTT. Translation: CASSLTGGVTDTQYF.

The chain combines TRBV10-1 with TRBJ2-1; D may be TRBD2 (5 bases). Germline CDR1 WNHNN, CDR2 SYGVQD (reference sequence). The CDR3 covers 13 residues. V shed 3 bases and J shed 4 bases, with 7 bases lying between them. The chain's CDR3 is CASSDGLYNEQFF. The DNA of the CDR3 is TGCGCCAGCAGTGACGGACTTTACAATGAGCAGTTCTTC.

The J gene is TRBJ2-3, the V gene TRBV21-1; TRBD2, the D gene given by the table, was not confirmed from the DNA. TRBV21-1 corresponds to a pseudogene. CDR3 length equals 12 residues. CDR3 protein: CASSNPRGTQYF. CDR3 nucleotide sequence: TGTGCCAGCAGCAACCCAAGAGGCACGCAGTATTTT.

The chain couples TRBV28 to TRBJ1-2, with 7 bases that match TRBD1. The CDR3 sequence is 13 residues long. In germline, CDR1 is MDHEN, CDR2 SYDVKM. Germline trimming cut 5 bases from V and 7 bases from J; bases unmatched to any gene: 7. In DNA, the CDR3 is TGTGCCAGCAGTCTCGACAGGGCAGTTGGCTACACCTTC. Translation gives CASSLDRAVGYTF.

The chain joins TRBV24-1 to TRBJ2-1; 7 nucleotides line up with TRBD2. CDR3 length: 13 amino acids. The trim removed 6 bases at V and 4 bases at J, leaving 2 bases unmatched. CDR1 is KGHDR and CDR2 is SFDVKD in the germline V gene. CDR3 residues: CATSSGIYNEQFF. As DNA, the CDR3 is TGTGCCACCAGTAGCGGGATATACAATGAGCAGTTCTTC.

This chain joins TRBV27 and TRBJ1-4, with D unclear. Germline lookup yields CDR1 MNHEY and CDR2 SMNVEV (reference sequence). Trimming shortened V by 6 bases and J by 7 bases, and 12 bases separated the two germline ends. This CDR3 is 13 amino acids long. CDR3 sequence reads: CASSPRWLEKLFF. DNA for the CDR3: TGTGCCAGCAGCCCGAGGTGGCTTGAAAAACTGTTTTTT.

The DNA for the CDR3 is TGTGCCAGCCATAGAGGGGCTAGCGGGGTAGGGGAGCAGTTCTTC. This codes for CASHRGASGVGEQFF. The chain is built from TRBV2 and TRBJ2-1; TRBD2 agrees at 9 bases. Losses at the gene ends were 8 bases for V and 10 bases for J; bases not matched to a gene: 15. CDR3 size: 15 residues. The V gene's germline CDR1 is SNHLY and CDR2 FYNNEI.

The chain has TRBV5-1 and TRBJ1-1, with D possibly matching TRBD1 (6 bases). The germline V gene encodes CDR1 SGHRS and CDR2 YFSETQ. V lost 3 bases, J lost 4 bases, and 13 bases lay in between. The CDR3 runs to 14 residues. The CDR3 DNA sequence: TGCGCCAGCAGCTCAGGACAGTCGGGCACTGAAGCTTTCTTT. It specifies CASSSGQSGTEAFF.

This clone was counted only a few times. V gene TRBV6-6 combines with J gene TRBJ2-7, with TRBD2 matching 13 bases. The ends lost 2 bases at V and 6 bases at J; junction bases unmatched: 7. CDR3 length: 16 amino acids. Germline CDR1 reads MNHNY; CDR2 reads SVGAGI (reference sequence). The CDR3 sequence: CASSYAGTSGAGEQYF. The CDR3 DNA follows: TGTGCCAGCAGTTACGCCGGGACTAGCGGGGCGGGCGAGCAGTACTTC.

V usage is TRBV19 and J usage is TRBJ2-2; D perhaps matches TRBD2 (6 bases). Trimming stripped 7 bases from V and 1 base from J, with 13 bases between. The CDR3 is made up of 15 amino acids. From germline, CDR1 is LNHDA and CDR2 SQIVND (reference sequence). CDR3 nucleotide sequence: TGTGCCAGTACCACGACTAGGAGGAACACCGGGGAGCTGTTTTTT. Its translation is CASTTTRRNTGELFF. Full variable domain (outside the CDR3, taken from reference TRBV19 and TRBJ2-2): DGGITQSPKYLFRKEGQNVTLSCEQNLNHDAMYWYRQDPGQGLRLIYYSQIVNDFQKGDIAEGYSVSREKKESFPLTVTSAQKNPTAFYLCASTTTRRNTGELFFGEGSRLTVL.

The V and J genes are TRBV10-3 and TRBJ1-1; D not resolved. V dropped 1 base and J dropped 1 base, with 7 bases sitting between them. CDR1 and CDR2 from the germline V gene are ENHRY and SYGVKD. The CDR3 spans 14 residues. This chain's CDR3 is CAISEWTRNTEAFF. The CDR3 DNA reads TGTGCCATCAGTGAGTGGACTCGGAACACTGAAGCTTTCTTT.

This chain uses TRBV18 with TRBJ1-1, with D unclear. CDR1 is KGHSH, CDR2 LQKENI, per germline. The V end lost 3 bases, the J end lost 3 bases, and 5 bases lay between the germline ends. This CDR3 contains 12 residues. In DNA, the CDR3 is TGTGCCAGCTCACCTACGGACACTGAAGCTTTCTTT. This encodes CASSPTDTEAFF.

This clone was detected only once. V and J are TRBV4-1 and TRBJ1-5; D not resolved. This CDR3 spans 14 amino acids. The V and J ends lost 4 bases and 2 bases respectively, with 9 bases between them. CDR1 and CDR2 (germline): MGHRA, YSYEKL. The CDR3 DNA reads TGCGCCAGCAGCCCACAGACCCGCAATCAGCCCCAGCATTTT. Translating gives CASSPQTRNQPQHF.

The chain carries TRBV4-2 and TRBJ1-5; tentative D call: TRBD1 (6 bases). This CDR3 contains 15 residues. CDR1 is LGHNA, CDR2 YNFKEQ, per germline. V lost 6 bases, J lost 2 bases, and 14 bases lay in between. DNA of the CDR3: TGTGCCAGCAGTTTCGTCAGGGGAGGCAATCAGCCCCAGCATTTT. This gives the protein CASSFVRGGNQPQHF.

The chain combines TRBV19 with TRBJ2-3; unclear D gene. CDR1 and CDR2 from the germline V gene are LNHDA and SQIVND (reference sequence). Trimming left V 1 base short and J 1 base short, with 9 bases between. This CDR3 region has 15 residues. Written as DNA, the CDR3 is TGTGCCAGTAGTATAGGCGGATTACGCACAGATACGCAGTATTTT. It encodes CASSIGGLRTDTQYF.

This chain's CDR3 is CASSQEARNYGYTF. For the CDR3, the DNA is TGTGCCAGCAGCCAAGAAGCGCGCAACTATGGCTACACCTTC. The rearrangement joins TRBV14 to TRBJ1-2, with D hard to call. V gave up 0 bases and J gave up 2 bases, with 7 bases separating them. The germline CDR1 and CDR2 sequences are SGHDN and FVKESK. There are 14 residues in the CDR3.

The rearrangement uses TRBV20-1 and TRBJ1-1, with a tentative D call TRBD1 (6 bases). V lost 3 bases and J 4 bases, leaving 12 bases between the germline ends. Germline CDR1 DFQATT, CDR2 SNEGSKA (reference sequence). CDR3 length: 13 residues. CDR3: CSASGGQGTEAFF. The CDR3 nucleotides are TGCAGTGCTAGTGGGGGCCAGGGCACTGAAGCTTTCTTT.

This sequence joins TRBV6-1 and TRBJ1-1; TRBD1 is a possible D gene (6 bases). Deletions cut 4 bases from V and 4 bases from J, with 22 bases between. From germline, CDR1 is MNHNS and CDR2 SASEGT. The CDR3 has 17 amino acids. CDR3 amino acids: CASSGPGHPLGITEAFF. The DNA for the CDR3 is TGTGCCAGCAGTGGGCCGGGACACCCACTCGGGATCACTGAAGCTTTCTTT.

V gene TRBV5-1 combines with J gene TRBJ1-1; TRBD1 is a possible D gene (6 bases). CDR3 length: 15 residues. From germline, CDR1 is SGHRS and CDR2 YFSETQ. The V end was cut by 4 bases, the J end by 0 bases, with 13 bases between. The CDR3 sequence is CASSPGGQMNTEAFF. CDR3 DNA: TGCGCCAGCAGCCCCGGGGGGCAAATGAACACTGAAGCTTTCTTT.